The rows below give T cell receptor beta chains drawn from one sample of a study of CD8+ T cells in alopecia areata. Measured with immunoSEQ multiplex PCR; TCRdb has only the in-frame clones, and not every one. The sample shows 100,000 to 150,000 clones, roughly 50% of them seen only once. The material was CD8+ T cells sorted from blood, obtained at week 0. The source of these receptors is a human donor with alopecia areata. Both conserved end residues are part of each CDR3. The D gene is left open where the match is weak. Clone size is given for some rows only: seen once, a few or many times, or a class if the clone is expanded.

D: TRBD1; J: TRBJ2-7; V: TRBV5-6; size: .; DNA: TGTGCCAGCAGCTGGACAGGGTCCTACGAGCAGTACTTC; CDR3: CASSWTGSYEQYF
D: .; J: TRBJ1-6; V: TRBV7-9; size: .; DNA: TGTGCCAGCAGCTTAGAAGGCGGTTCACCCCTCCACTTT; CDR3: CASSLEGGSPLHF
D: .; J: TRBJ2-7; V: TRBV7-9; size: .; DNA: TGTGCCAGCAGCTTCATAGTGGGGCACTACGAGCAGTACTTC; CDR3: CASSFIVGHYEQYF
D: .; J: TRBJ2-2; V: TRBV29-1; size: few; DNA: TGCAGCACTCACAGGGTAGGGAACACCGGGGAGCTGTTTTTT; CDR3: CSTHRVGNTGELFF
D: TRBD1; J: TRBJ2-3; V: TRBV13; size: .; DNA: TGTGCCAGCAGTCCAATGACAGGGGTCGAGCAGTATTTT; CDR3: CASSPMTGVEQYF
D: TRBD1; J: TRBJ2-7; V: TRBV7-3; size: many; DNA: TGTGCCAGCAGCCTGGGCGCAGGGGGCTCCTACGAGCAGTACTTC; CDR3: CASSLGAGGSYEQYF
D: .; J: TRBJ2-1; V: TRBV29-1; size: few; DNA: TGCAGCGTTGAGGATCCGGTAGGTGAGCAGTTCTTC; CDR3: CSVEDPVGEQFF
D: .; J: TRBJ1-1; V: TRBV29-1; size: .; DNA: TGCAGCGTTGATCCAGGGGAAACTGAAGCTTTCTTT; CDR3: CSVDPGETEAFF
D: TRBD1; J: TRBJ1-6; V: TRBV5-6; size: .; DNA: TGTGCCAGCAGCTTGGAGGCAGGGGGAAATTCACCCCTCCACTTT; CDR3: CASSLEAGGNSPLHF
D: .; J: TRBJ1-6; V: TRBV30; size: .; DNA: TGTGCCTGGAGTGTACTAGCGGAAAATTCACCCCTCCACTTT; CDR3: CAWSVLAENSPLHF
D: TRBD1; J: TRBJ1-6; V: TRBV27; size: .; DNA: TGTGCCAGCAGTTGGACAGGTGGCAATTCACCCCTCCACTTT; CDR3: CASSWTGGNSPLHF
D: .; J: TRBJ2-7; V: TRBV29-1; size: .; DNA: TGCAGCGTTGTGGGATTGGAGGGCTCCTCCTACGAGCAGTACTTC; CDR3: CSVVGLEGSSYEQYF
D: .; J: TRBJ2-7; V: TRBV27; size: few; DNA: TGTGCCAGCAGTCCCCAGCCCCCAGGGTTCTACGAGCAGTACTTC; CDR3: CASSPQPPGFYEQYF
D: .; J: TRBJ1-6; V: TRBV5-6; size: .; DNA: TGTGCCAGCAGCTTGTGGTCAGGCTCCTATAATTCACCCCTCCACTTT; CDR3: CASSLWSGSYNSPLHF
D: TRBD2; J: TRBJ2-1; V: TRBV7-8; size: .; DNA: TGTGCCAGCAGGGAAGACAGCGGGGGGTTCTCCTACAATGAGCAGTTCTTC; CDR3: CASREDSGGFSYNEQFF
D: TRBD2; J: TRBJ2-3; V: TRBV6-9; size: .; DNA: TGTGCCAGCGTAGCGGGGGCGACGTGGGATACGCAGTATTTT; CDR3: CASVAGATWDTQYF
D: .; J: TRBJ2-1; V: TRBV7-9; size: few; DNA: TGTGCCAGCAGCGGGGGGCCTCTCCCTTACAATGAGCAGTTCTTC; CDR3: CASSGGPLPYNEQFF
D: TRBD1; J: TRBJ1-6; V: TRBV11-2; size: few; DNA: TGTGCCAGCAGCTTGGACAGGCGGGGTTCACCCCTCCACTTT; CDR3: CASSLDRRGSPLHF
D: .; J: TRBJ1-6; V: TRBV30; size: .; DNA: TGTGCCTGTACCGGTAGGGGTTCACCCCTCCACTTT; CDR3: CACTGRGSPLHF
D: .; J: TRBJ2-3; V: TRBV13; size: few; DNA: TGTGCCAGCAGCTTCGACGATACGCAGTATTTT; CDR3: CASSFDDTQYF
D: .; J: TRBJ2-7; V: TRBV5-1; size: .; DNA: TGCGCCAGCAGCTTGTCGGATCCCTACGAGCAGTACTTC; CDR3: CASSLSDPYEQYF
D: .; J: TRBJ2-7; V: TRBV29-1; size: .; DNA: TGCAGCGTTGTATCCTACGAGCAGTACTTC; CDR3: CSVVSYEQYF
D: .; J: TRBJ2-2; V: TRBV11-2; size: few; DNA: TGTGCCAGCAGCTTGCAGGGGAAGGGCACCGGGGAGCTGTTTTTT; CDR3: CASSLQGKGTGELFF
D: TRBD1; J: TRBJ2-4; V: TRBV7-9; size: .; DNA: TGTGCCAGCAGCTTGGCCGACAGGGTGGCCAAAAACATTCAGTACTTC; CDR3: CASSLADRVAKNIQYF
D: .; J: TRBJ2-3; V: TRBV27; size: .; DNA: TGTGCCAGCAGTCTCATCAGGGAAGATACGCAGTATTTT; CDR3: CASSLIREDTQYF
D: TRBD2; J: TRBJ2-2; V: TRBV29-1; size: .; DNA: TGCAGCGTTGAAGAAGGTCTAGCGGGGGCCGGGGAGCTGTTTTTT; CDR3: CSVEEGLAGAGELFF
D: .; J: TRBJ1-2; V: TRBV5-1; size: few; DNA: TGCGCCAGCAGCTTGGGAAGGAGCCAGCTCTATGGCTACACCTTC; CDR3: CASSLGRSQLYGYTF
D: .; J: TRBJ2-5; V: TRBV13; size: .; DNA: TGTGCCAGCAGCCCAAGTGAAGGAGAGACCCAGTACTTC; CDR3: CASSPSEGETQYF
D: .; J: TRBJ2-5; V: TRBV13; size: once; DNA: TGTGCCAGCAGCTTTAGCAGACAAGAGACCCAGTACTTC; CDR3: CASSFSRQETQYF
D: TRBD1; J: TRBJ1-5; V: TRBV10-2; size: .; DNA: TGCGCCAGCAGTGAGTTCCAGGGGGCGAGGCAGCCCCAGCATTTT; CDR3: CASSEFQGARQPQHF
D: .; J: TRBJ1-5; V: TRBV4-3; size: .; DNA: TGCGCCAGCAGCCAAGATGTTGGGGGGGTTGAGGGCAATCAGCCCCAGCATTTT; CDR3: CASSQDVGGVEGNQPQHF
D: .; J: TRBJ1-2; V: TRBV6-6; size: .; DNA: TGTGCCAGCAGTTACTCGACCGCGACTCTTGGCTACACCTTC; CDR3: CASSYSTATLGYTF
D: TRBD1; J: TRBJ1-2; V: TRBV7-8; size: few; DNA: TGTGCCAGCCAGGGGGCGCTGGACTATGGCTACACCTTC; CDR3: CASQGALDYGYTF
D: .; J: TRBJ1-5; V: TRBV29-1; size: .; DNA: TGCAGCGTTAGAACAGATAATCAGCCCCAGCATTTT; CDR3: CSVRTDNQPQHF
D: .; J: TRBJ1-2; V: TRBV1; size: few; DNA: TGCACCAGCAGCCAAGGACAGGGTGGTCGCTACACCTTC; CDR3: CTSSQGQGGRYTF
D: TRBD1; J: TRBJ1-1; V: TRBV7-2; size: .; DNA: TGTGCCAGCAGCTCCAGGGGGCGGTACACTGAAGCTTTCTTT; CDR3: CASSSRGRYTEAFF
D: TRBD1; J: TRBJ2-1; V: TRBV27; size: .; DNA: TGTGCCAGCAGTATAGGACAGGGAGGTGAGCAGTTCTTC; CDR3: CASSIGQGGEQFF
D: .; J: TRBJ2-4; V: TRBV30; size: .; DNA: TGTTCGGGGCTAGCCAAAAACATTCAGTACTTC; CDR3: CSGLAKNIQYF
D: TRBD2; J: TRBJ2-3; V: TRBV6-4; size: few; DNA: TGTGCCAGCAGTGATGGGACTAGCGGGGGGGCCGTAGATACGCAGTATTTT; CDR3: CASSDGTSGGAVDTQYF
D: .; J: TRBJ2-2; V: TRBV25-1; size: once; DNA: TGTGCCAGCAGTGAATTGGCGGTAACTAACACCGGGGAGCTGTTTTTT; CDR3: CASSELAVTNTGELFF
D: TRBD1; J: TRBJ1-1; V: TRBV4-1; size: .; DNA: TGCGCCAGCAGCCAAACAACAGGGGGCAAGACTGAAGCTTTCTTT; CDR3: CASSQTTGGKTEAFF
D: .; J: TRBJ2-7; V: TRBV7-2; size: .; DNA: TGTGCCAGTACTTACCAGGGCGTCGGCCTAGCAGGCGAGCAGTACTTC; CDR3: CASTYQGVGLAGEQYF
D: .; J: TRBJ1-1; V: TRBV6-4; size: few; DNA: TGTGCCAGCAGTGGATCTGAGAACACTGAAGCTTTCTTT; CDR3: CASSGSENTEAFF
D: .; J: TRBJ1-2; V: TRBV7-9; size: .; DNA: TGTGCCAGCAGCCAAGGGAGGATCTATGGCTACACCTTC; CDR3: CASSQGRIYGYTF
D: TRBD1; J: TRBJ2-7; V: TRBV10-2; size: few; DNA: TGCGCCAGCAGTGACGGGACAGGGTCCTACGAGCAGTACTTC; CDR3: CASSDGTGSYEQYF
D: .; J: TRBJ2-7; V: TRBV29-1; size: .; DNA: TGCAGCGCGACTGAGTCCTACGAGCAGTACTTC; CDR3: CSATESYEQYF